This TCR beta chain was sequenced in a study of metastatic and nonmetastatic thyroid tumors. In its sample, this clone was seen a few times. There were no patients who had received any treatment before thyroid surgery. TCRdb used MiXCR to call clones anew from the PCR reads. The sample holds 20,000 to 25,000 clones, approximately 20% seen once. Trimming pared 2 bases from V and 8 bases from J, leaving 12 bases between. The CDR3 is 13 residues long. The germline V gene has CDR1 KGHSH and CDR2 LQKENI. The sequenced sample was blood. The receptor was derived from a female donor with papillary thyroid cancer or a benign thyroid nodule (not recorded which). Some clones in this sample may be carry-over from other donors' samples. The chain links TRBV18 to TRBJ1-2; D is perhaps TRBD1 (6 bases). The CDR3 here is CASSPESGVGYTF. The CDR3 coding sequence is TGTGCCAGCTCACCAGAATCAGGGGTCGGCTACACCTTC.